These 2 T cell receptor beta chains share one sample of origin, sequenced in a study of blood T cell repertoires in COVID-19. Measured with immunoSEQ multiplex PCR; TCRdb has only the in-frame clones, and not every one. The profile covers more than 300,000 clones, with roughly 91% appearing a single time and 1.5% to 2% taken by the ten largest. Sequences were obtained from peripheral blood. These receptor sequences come from a woman aged 25-40 years with COVID-19, enrolled during active disease.

V and J are TRBV7-2 and TRBJ1-1; D might be TRBD1 (6 bases). Germline assignment: CDR1 SGHTA and CDR2 FQGNSA. The CDR3 runs to 13 residues. Between the trimmed V and J ends, which lost 0 bases and 11 bases, there was a span of 13 bases. The CDR3 sequence: CASSLALTGHAFF. DNA of the CDR3: TGTGCCAGCAGCTTAGCGCTAACAGGGCACGCTTTCTTT.

In its sample, this clone was seen once. The chain combines TRBV12-3 or TRBV12-4 with TRBJ1-2; D is unresolved. The CDR3 runs to 12 residues. Trimming took 3 bases from V and 6 from J, leaving 8 bases between them. The CDR3, as DNA: TGTGCCAGCAGTTTCGGGGTCAATGGCTACACCTTC. Its protein is CASSFGVNGYTF.